This T cell receptor (beta chain) is drawn from a study of T cells after yellow fever vaccination. This clonotype showed up just a few times. It was through 5'RACE template switching that TCR cDNA was made, with a universal primer site and UMIs added. In TCRdb, the 5' RACE reads were re-called with MiXCR into one record per CDR3 protein. Counted here are approximately 300,000 distinct CDR3 sequences, around 7% occurring once; the ten biggest clones make up over 15%. CDR1 and CDR2 from the germline V gene are LGHNA and YNFKEQ. The CDR3 runs to 15 residues. Trimming pared 3 bases from V and 10 bases from J, leaving 19 bases between.

V is TRBV4-2 and J is TRBJ1-3; no clear D. The source of this sequence is a man younger than 35 who received the YFV17D yellow fever vaccine. The input for sequencing was PBMCs, taken approximately 40 days after the first yellow fever vaccination. The CDR3 DNA reads as TGTGCCAGCAGCCAGCCCACAGAGGACGTGGGAACCATATATTTT. It yields the protein CASSQPTEDVGTIYF.